This T cell receptor beta chain appears in the sequencing data of a study of blood T cells in healthy people across ages. Broader study findings: A conclusive naive versus antigen-experienced comparison was prevented by the unsorted PBMCs.

The germline CDR1 and CDR2 sequences are MNHEY and SVGEGT. V gave up 0 bases and J gave up 5 bases, with 4 bases separating them. The CDR3 totals 12 residues. With a J-beta primer mix and a sample-barcoded 5' primer, a second PCR ran roughly 7 to 11 cycles. Each CDR3 protein is one row after TCRdb ran MiXCR on the 5' RACE reads. The sample includes about 650,000 distinct CDR3 sequences, 32% of them seen just once. Of note for this clonotype: Antigen specificity is unknown.

Material for sequencing was blood. The rearrangement uses TRBV6-2 or TRBV6-3 and TRBJ1-1, with D unclear. The receptor was isolated from a woman aged 80 or older in good health. Here the CDR3 DNA reads TGTGCCAGCAGTTACTCGGAAACTGAAGCTTTCTTT. This gives the protein CASSYSETEAFF.